The table lists the clone carrying this TCR beta chain with a count of one. Its antigen is undetermined. Selected pancreatic ductal adenocarcinoma patients had undergone surgery without neoadjuvant therapy. The data stem from a study of T cells in pancreatic ductal adenocarcinoma. Study-wide findings and caveats: Tumor and blood clonality did not differ significantly, about 0.1 versus 0.065.

Profiled with immunoSEQ multiplex PCR; TCRdb holds only in-frame clones, not every one. The table has over 15,000 clones, 91% seen once. The germline V and J ends were trimmed by 5 bases and 0 bases, with 10 bases remaining between them. The CDR3 spans 15 residues. Looked up from germline, CDR1 is SGHTA and CDR2 is FQGNSA. Specimen: PBMCs. This clonotype was sampled from a human donor with pancreatic ductal adenocarcinoma. The J gene is TRBJ2-2, the V gene TRBV7-2; D gene ambiguous. CDR3 region: CASSPIDANTGELFF. The CDR3 coding sequence is TGTGCCAGCAGCCCAATTGACGCGAACACCGGGGAGCTGTTTTTT.